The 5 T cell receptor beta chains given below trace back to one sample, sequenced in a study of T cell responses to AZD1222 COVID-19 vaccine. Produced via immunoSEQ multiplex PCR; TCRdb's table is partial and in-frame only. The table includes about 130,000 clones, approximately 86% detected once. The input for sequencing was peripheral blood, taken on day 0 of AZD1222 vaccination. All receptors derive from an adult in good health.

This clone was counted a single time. The DNA of the CDR3 is TGTGCCAGCAGGCTAGCGGGCAGCACAGATACGCAGTATTTT. Its protein is CASRLAGSTDTQYF. The chain combines TRBV7-3 with TRBJ2-3; TRBD2 aligns across 8 bases. This CDR3 has 14 amino acids. Germline assignment: CDR1 SGHTA and CDR2 FQGTGA. V gave up 6 bases and J gave up 0 bases; unmatched junction bases: 2.

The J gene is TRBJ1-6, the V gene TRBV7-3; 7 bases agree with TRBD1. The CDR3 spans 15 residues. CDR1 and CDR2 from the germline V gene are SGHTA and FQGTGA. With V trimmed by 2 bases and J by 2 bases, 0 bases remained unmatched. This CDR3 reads CASSLQGAYNSPLHF. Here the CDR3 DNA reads TGTGCCAGCAGCTTACAGGGGGCCTATAATTCACCCCTCCACTTT.

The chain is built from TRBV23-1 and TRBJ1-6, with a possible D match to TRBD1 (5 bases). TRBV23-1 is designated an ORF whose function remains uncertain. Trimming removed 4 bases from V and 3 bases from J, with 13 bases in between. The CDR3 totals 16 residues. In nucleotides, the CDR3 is TGCGCCAGCAGTCTCAGGGCCCCTAACTATAATTCACCCCTCCACTTT. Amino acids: CASSLRAPNYNSPLHF.

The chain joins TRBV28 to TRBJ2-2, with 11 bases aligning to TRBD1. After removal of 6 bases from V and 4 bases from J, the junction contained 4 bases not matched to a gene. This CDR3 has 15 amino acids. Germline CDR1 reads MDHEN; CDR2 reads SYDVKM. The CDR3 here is CASSPGTGGTGELFF. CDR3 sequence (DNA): TGTGCCAGCAGCCCCGGGACAGGGGGCACCGGGGAGCTGTTTTTT.

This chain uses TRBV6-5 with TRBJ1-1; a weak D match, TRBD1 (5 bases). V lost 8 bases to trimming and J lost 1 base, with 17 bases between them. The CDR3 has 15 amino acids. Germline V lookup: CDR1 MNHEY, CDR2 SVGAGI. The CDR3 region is CASVAWGDSNTEAFF. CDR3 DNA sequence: TGTGCCAGCGTGGCCTGGGGGGATTCGAACACTGAAGCTTTCTTT.